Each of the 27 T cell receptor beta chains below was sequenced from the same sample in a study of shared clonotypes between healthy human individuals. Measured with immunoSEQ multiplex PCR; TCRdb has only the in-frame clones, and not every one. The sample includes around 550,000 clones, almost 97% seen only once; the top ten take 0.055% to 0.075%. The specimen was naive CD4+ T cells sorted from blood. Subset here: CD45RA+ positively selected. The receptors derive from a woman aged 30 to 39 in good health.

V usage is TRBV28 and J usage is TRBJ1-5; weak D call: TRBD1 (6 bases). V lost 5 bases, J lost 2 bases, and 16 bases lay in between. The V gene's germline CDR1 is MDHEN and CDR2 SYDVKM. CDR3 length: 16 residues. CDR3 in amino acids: CASSIGQSSGNQPQHF. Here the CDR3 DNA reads TGTGCCAGCAGTATCGGACAGTCCTCAGGCAATCAGCCCCAGCATTTT.

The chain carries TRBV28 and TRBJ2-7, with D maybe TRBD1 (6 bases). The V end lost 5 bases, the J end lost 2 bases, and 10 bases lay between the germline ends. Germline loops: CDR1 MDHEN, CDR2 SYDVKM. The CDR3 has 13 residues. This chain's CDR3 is CASSPRGTYEQYF. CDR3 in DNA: TGTGCCAGCAGTCCCAGGGGAACCTACGAGCAGTACTTC.

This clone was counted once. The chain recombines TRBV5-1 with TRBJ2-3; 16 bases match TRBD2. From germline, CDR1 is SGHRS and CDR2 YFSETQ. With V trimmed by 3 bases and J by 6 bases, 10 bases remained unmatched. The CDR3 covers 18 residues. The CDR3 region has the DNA TGCGCCAGCAGCTGGGGACTAGCGGGAGGGCCCTCGTGGGATACGCAGTATTTT. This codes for CASSWGLAGGPSWDTQYF.

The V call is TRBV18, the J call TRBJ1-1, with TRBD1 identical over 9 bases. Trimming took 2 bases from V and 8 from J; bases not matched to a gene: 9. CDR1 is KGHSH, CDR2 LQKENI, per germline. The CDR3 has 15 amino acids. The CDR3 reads CASSPTGQGSAEAFF. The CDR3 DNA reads TGTGCCAGCTCACCAACGGGACAGGGATCGGCAGAAGCTTTCTTT.

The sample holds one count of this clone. The CDR3 DNA sequence: TGTGCCAGTAGCCTCAGGGCGGACACTGAAGCTTTCTTT. Protein product: CASSLRADTEAFF. The gene calls are TRBV19 and TRBJ1-1; the D gene is possibly TRBD1 (5 bases). CDR1 is LNHDA, CDR2 SQIVND, per germline (reference sequence). There are 13 residues in the CDR3. With 6 bases removed from V and 3 bases from J, the gap between germline ends came to 11 bases. Together with reference TRBV19 and TRBJ1-1, the CDR3 gives the full variable domain: DGGITQSPKYLFRKEGQNVTLSCEQNLNHDAMYWYRQDPGQGLRLIYYSQIVNDFQKGDIAEGYSVSREKKESFPLTVTSAQKNPTAFYLCASSLRADTEAFFGQGTRLTVV.

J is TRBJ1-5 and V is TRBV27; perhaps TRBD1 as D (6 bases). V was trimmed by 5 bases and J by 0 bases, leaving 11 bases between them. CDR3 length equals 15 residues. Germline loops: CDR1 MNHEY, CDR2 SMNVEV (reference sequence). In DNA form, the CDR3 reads TGTGCCAGCAGTCTGAACAGGGTTAGCAATCAGCCCCAGCATTTT. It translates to CASSLNRVSNQPQHF.

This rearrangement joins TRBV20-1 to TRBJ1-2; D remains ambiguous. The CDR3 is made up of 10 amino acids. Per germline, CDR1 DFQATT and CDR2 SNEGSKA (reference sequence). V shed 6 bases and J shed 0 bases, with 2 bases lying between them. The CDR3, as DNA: TGCAGTGCCCCTAACTATGGCTACACCTTC. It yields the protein CSAPNYGYTF.

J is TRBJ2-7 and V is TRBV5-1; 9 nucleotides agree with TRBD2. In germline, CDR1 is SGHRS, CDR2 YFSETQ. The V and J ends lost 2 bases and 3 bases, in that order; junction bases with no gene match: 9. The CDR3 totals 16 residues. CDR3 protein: CASSFGLAGRDYEQYF. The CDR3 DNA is TGCGCCAGCAGCTTTGGGCTAGCGGGGCGCGACTACGAGCAGTACTTC.

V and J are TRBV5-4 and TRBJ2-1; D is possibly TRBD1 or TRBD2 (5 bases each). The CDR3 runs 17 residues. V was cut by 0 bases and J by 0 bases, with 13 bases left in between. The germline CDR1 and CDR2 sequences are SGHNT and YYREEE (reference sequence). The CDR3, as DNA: TGTGCCAGCAGCTTGGGGTCCGGGACCCGCTCCTACAATGAGCAGTTCTTC. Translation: CASSLGSGTRSYNEQFF.

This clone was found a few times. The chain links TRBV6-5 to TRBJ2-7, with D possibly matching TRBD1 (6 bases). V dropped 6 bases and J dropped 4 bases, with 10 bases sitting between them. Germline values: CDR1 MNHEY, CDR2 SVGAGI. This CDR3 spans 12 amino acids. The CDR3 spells CASSPRGYEQYF. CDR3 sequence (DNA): TGTGCCAGCAGCCCAAGGGGGTACGAGCAGTACTTC.

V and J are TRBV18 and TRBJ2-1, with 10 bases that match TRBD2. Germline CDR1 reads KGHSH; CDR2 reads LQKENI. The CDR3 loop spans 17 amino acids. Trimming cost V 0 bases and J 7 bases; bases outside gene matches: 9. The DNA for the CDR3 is TGTGCCAGCTCACCACCTAATGAGCGGGAGGGCATGAATGAGCAGTTCTTC. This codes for CASSPPNEREGMNEQFF.

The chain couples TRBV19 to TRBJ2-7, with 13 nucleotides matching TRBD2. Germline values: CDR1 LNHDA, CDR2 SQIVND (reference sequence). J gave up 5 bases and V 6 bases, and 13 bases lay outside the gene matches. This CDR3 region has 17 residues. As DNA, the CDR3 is TGTGCCAGTAGCCGCAACCTTAGACTAGCGGGAGGTAACGAGCAGTACTTC. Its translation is CASSRNLRLAGGNEQYF.

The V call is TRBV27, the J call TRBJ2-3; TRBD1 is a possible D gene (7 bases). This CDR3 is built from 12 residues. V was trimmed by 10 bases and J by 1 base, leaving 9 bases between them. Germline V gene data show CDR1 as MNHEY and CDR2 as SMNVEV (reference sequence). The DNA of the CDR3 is TGTGCCACCAGGGGGGGCACAGATACGCAGTATTTT. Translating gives CATRGGTDTQYF.

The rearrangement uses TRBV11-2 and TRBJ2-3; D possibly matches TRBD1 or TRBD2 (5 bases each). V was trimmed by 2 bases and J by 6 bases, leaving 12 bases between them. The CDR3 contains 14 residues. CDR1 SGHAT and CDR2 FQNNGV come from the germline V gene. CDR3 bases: TGTGCCAGCAGCTTATTGGGGGTGCCTGATACGCAGTATTTT. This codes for CASSLLGVPDTQYF. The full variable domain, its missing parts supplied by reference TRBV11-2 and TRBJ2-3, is EAGVAQSPRYKIIEKRQSVAFWCNPISGHATLYWYQQILGQGPKLLIQFQNNGVVDDSQLPKDRFSAERLKGVDSTLKIQPAKLEDSAVYLCASSLLGVPDTQYFGPGTRLTVL.

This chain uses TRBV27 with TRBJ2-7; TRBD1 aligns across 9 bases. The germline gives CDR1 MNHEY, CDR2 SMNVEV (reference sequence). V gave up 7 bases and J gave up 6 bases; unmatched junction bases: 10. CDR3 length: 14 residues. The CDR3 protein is CASTFRDRVGEQYF. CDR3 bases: TGTGCCAGCACCTTTAGGGACAGGGTCGGCGAGCAGTACTTC.

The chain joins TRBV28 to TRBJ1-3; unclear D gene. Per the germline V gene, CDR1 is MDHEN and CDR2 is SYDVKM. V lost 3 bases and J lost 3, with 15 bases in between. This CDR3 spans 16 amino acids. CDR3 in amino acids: CASSFSTAVFGNTIYF. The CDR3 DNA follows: TGTGCCAGCAGTTTTAGTACAGCAGTATTTGGAAACACCATATATTTT.

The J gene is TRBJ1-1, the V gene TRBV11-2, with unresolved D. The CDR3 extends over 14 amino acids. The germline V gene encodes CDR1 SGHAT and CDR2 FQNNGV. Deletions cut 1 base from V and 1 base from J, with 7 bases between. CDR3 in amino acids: CASSLAGSNTEAFF. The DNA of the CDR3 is TGTGCCAGCAGCTTAGCGGGTTCGAACACTGAAGCTTTCTTT.

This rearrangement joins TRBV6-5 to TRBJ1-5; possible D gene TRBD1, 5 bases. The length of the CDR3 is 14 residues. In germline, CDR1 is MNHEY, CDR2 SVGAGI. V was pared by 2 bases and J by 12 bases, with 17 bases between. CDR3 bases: TGTGCCAGCAGTTACGCCGGGACCCCAGATCTCCAGCATTTT. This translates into CASSYAGTPDLQHF.

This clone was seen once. CDR3 bases: TGCGCCAGCGGGGCCCAGGCGTCGTATTACGAGCAGTACTTC. Its protein product is CASGAQASYYEQYF. The chain carries TRBV10-2 and TRBJ2-7; D may be TRBD1 (5 bases). The length of the CDR3 is 14 residues. The V end lost 8 bases, the J end lost 4 bases, and 18 bases lay between the germline ends. Germline V gene sequence: CDR1 WSHSY, CDR2 SAAADI.

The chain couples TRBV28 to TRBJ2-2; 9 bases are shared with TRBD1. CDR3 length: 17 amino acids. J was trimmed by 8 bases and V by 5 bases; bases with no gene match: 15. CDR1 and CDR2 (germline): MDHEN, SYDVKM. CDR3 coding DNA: TGTGCCAGCAGTGCCCCGGGACAGGGTATAACACCGGGGGAGCTGTTTTTT. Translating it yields CASSAPGQGITPGELFF. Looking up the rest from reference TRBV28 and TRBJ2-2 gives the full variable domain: DVKVTQSSRYLVKRTGEKVFLECVQDMDHENMFWYRQDPGLGLRLIYFSYDVKMKEKGDIPEGYSVSREKKERFSLILESASTNQTSMYLCASSAPGQGITPGELFFGEGSRLTVL.

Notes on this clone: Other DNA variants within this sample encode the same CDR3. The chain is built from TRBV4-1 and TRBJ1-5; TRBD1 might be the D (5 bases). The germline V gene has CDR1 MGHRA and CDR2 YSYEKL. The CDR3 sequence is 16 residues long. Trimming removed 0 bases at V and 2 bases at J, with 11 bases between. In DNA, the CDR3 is TGCGCCAGCAGCCAAGAAGGTCGAGGGGGCAATCAGCCCCAGCATTTT. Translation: CASSQEGRGGNQPQHF.

The CDR3 reads CASSPSKGTGHEQYF. DNA for the CDR3: TGTGCCAGCTCACCCTCCAAGGGGACTGGGCACGAGCAGTACTTC. This chain uses TRBV18 with TRBJ2-7; TRBD2 might be the D (6 bases). Germline values: CDR1 KGHSH, CDR2 LQKENI. This CDR3 is 15 amino acids long. The ends were cut back, 3 bases at V and 5 bases at J, with 17 bases in the middle.

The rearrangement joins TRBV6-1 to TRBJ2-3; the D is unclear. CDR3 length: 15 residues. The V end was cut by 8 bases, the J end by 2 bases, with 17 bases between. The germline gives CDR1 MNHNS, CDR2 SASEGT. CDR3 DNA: TGTGCCAGCTCCCCCCGTAGTGCCGTCACAGATACGCAGTATTTT. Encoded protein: CASSPRSAVTDTQYF.

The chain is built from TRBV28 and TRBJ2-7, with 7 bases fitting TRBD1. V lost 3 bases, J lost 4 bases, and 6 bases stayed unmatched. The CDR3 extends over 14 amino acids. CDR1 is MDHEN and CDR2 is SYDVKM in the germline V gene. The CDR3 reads CASSFRTGGYEQYF. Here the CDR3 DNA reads TGTGCCAGCAGTTTCCGGACAGGAGGTTACGAGCAGTACTTC.

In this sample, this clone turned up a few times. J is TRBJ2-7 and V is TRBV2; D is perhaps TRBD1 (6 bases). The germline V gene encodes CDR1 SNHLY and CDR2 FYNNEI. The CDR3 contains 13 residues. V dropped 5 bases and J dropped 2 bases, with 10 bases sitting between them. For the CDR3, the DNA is TGTGCCAGCAGTACCCGGACAGCCTACGAGCAGTACTTC. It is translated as CASSTRTAYEQYF.

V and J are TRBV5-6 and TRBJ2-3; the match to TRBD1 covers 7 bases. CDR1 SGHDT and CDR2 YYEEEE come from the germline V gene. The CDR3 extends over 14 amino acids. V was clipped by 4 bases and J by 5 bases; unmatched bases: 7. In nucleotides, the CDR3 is TGTGCCAGCAGCCCGACAGGGAAGGAAGATACGCAGTATTTT. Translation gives CASSPTGKEDTQYF.

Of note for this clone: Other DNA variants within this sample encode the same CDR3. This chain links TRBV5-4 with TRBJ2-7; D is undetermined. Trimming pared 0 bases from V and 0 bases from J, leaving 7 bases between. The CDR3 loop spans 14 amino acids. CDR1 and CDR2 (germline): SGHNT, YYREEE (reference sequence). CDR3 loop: CASSLAGASYEQYF. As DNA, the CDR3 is TGTGCCAGCAGCTTGGCCGGAGCCTCCTACGAGCAGTACTTC. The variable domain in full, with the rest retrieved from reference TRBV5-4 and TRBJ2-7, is ETGVTQSPTHLIKTRGQQVTLRCSSQSGHNTVSWYQQALGQGPQFIFQYYREEENGRGNFPPRFSGLQFPNYSSELNVNALELDDSALYLCASSLAGASYEQYFGPGTRLTVT.